Listed below are T cell receptor beta chains from one sample, sequenced in a study of T cells after yellow fever vaccination. One entry per CDR3 protein results from TCRdb running MiXCR on the 5' RACE reads. Seen here are some 390,000 distinct CDR3 sequences, over 15% observed once, and the top ten hold 15% to 20%. Sequencing was performed on PBMCs, taken before the yellow fever booster vaccination. The receptors shown here come from a young man who received the YFV17D yellow fever vaccine. Each CDR3 is given with its conserved first and last residue. A D gene is named only where the DNA matches it firmly. The listing skips clone size in some rows; elsewhere it reads once, few, many or a size class.

CSARSPGLAPADTQYF TGCAGTGCTAGATCCCCGGGACTAGCGCCGGCAGATACGCAGTATTTT TRBJ2-3 TRBV20-1 TRBD2 NA
CSVVPVSLETQYF TGCAGCGTTGTACCTGTCTCATTGGAGACCCAGTACTTC TRBJ2-5 TRBV29-1 NA few
CASQPASQGNTEAFF TGTGCCAGCCAGCCGGCTTCACAGGGGAACACTGAAGCTTTCTTT TRBJ1-1 TRBV6-6 NA NA
CASSYDASPDTQYF TGTGCCAGCAGTTACGATGCGAGTCCAGATACGCAGTATTTT TRBJ2-3 TRBV6-2/TRBV6-3 NA NA
CASRQVLGSNQPQHF TGTGCCAGCAGACAGGTGTTAGGGAGCAATCAGCCCCAGCATTTT TRBJ1-5 TRBV6-5 NA NA
CASSGGLSSDTQYF TGTGCCAGCAGCGGGGGTCTCTCCTCTGATACGCAGTATTTT TRBJ2-3 TRBV12-3/TRBV12-4 NA NA
CASSFRQGLGYTF TGTGCCAGCAGTTTCAGACAGGGCCTTGGCTACACCTTC TRBJ1-2 TRBV27 TRBD1 few
CASSLHGQNTEAFF TGTGCCAGCAGTTTACACGGACAGAACACTGAAGCTTTCTTT TRBJ1-1 TRBV28 NA few
CSARWGTAWNNEQFF TGCAGTGCTAGATGGGGCACAGCGTGGAACAATGAGCAGTTCTTC TRBJ2-1 TRBV20-1 NA few
CASSWGGAPEAFF TGTGCCAGCAGTTGGGGGGGGGCCCCTGAAGCTTTCTTT TRBJ1-1 TRBV12-3/TRBV12-4 NA few